Detailed here is one T cell receptor (beta chain). This record belongs to a study of control samples from healthy donors and cancer patients. Assay used: immunoSEQ multiplex PCR; TCRdb lists only in-frame clones, some missing. The sample lists 100,000 to 150,000 clones; roughly 86% were seen once. V shed 2 bases, J shed 3 bases, and the junction held 3 bases outside the gene matches. Germline CDR1 SGHTA, CDR2 FQGNSA. CDR3 size: 15 residues. This TCR came from a man aged 45 to 65 with head and neck cancer. The specimen was PBMCs. The J gene is TRBJ2-1, the V gene TRBV7-2; 8 positions agree with TRBD1. This CDR3 is CASSLSQGVYNEQFF. The CDR3 DNA follows: TGTGCCAGCAGCTTATCACAGGGGGTCTACAATGAGCAGTTCTTC.